The 14 T cell receptor beta chains below come from one sample, sequenced in a study of beta chain features in type 1 diabetes listed by TCRdb under 2018. Libraries were built with the immunoSEQ multiplex PCR assay. The entire isolated RNA was reverse transcribed using the High Capacity cDNA Reverse Transcription Kit, and thus expressed TCRB transcripts were sequenced. TCRdb re-hosts the immuneACCESS table, in-frame sequences only. Its copies lack some clones; in the studies checked, an unresolved V gene accounts for under half of them, and the cause for the rest is not known. The sample data list 350,000 to 400,000 clones, and about 14% of these were observed just once. About 0.018% of the sample is held by the ten biggest clonotypes. The sequenced material came from naive CD4+ T cells from blood. In light of the paper, this sample's cell subset or site label describes: true naive CD4+ T cells. The receptors shown here come from a woman aged 18-30 years in good health.

V gene TRBV25-1 combines with J gene TRBJ2-7, with TRBD2 matching over 8 bases. J was trimmed by 2 bases and V by 6 bases; bases with no gene match: 6. Per the germline V gene, CDR1 is MGHDK and CDR2 is SYGVNS. The CDR3 spans 14 residues. The CDR3 loop is CASSSAAGAYEQYF. DNA of the CDR3: TGTGCCAGCAGCTCAGCAGCGGGAGCCTACGAGCAGTACTTC.

A few counts support this clone. This rearrangement joins TRBV11-2 to TRBJ1-1, with 8 bases matching TRBD1. Trimming removed 3 bases from V and 11 bases from J; junction bases left unmatched: 8. Germline V lookup: CDR1 SGHAT, CDR2 FQNNGV. The CDR3 runs 13 residues. CDR3 protein: CASSFSGGKRAFF. In DNA, the CDR3 is TGTGCCAGCAGCTTCTCAGGGGGCAAGCGGGCTTTCTTT.

Written as DNA, the CDR3 is TGTGCCAGCAGTTATAGGGACACCTACGAGCAGTACTTC. It is translated as CASSYRDTYEQYF. The rearrangement joins TRBV28 to TRBJ2-7; D perhaps matches TRBD1 (6 bases). The CDR3 spans 13 residues. CDR1 and CDR2 (germline): MDHEN, SYDVKM. Deletions cut 4 bases from V and 2 bases from J, with 9 bases between.

This chain links TRBV6-5 with TRBJ2-7; maybe TRBD2 (5 bases). Germline V CDR1 and CDR2: MNHEY, SVGAGI. V shed 2 bases and J shed 8 bases, with 10 bases lying between them. The CDR3 has 12 residues. CDR3 residues: CASSYMREQQYF. The CDR3 DNA follows: TGTGCCAGCAGTTACATGAGGGAGCAGCAGTACTTC.

The chain combines TRBV30 with TRBJ1-1, with D tentatively TRBD1 (6 bases). The CDR3 covers 13 residues. Germline V gene lookup returns CDR1 GTSNPN and CDR2 SVGIG (reference sequence). Trimming stripped 5 bases from V and 1 base from J, with 11 bases between. CDR3 in DNA: TGTGCCTGGGCCTCGGACAGGAACACTGAAGCTTTCTTT. Its translation: CAWASDRNTEAFF. The whole variable domain, remainder taken from reference TRBV30 and TRBJ1-1, is SQTIHQWPATLVQPVGSPLSLECTVEGTSNPNLYWYRQAAGRGLQLLFYSVGIGQISSEVPQNLSASRPQDRQFILSSKKLLLSDSGFYLCAWASDRNTEAFFGQGTRLTVV.

This clone was counted a few times. The rearrangement uses TRBV7-9 and TRBJ2-6, with D unclear. V lost 1 base and J lost 0, with 10 bases in between. This CDR3 comprises 17 residues. Germline V gene lookup returns CDR1 SEHNR and CDR2 FQNEAQ (reference sequence). Written as DNA, the CDR3 is TGTGCCAGCAGCTTAGTGCCGTCGAGCTCTGGGGCCAACGTCCTGACTTTC. It is translated as CASSLVPSSSGANVLTF.

The table lists this clone with a few counts. This chain links TRBV7-8 with TRBJ2-7; D might be TRBD2 (6 bases). The V end lost 3 bases, the J end lost 0 bases, and 9 bases lay between the germline ends. The CDR3 extends over 14 amino acids. The germline CDR1 and CDR2 sequences are SGHVS and FQNEAQ. This CDR3 reads CASSFRDSSYEQYF. CDR3 DNA: TGTGCCAGCAGCTTCAGGGACTCCTCCTACGAGCAGTACTTC.

This chain links TRBV6-5 with TRBJ2-7, with a possible D match to TRBD2 (6 bases). Germline loops: CDR1 MNHEY, CDR2 SVGAGI. V was pared by 8 bases and J by 5 bases, with 19 bases between. The CDR3 runs 14 residues. The CDR3 DNA reads as TGTGCCAGCGAAGGCGGGCTAGCGTCCGACGAGCAGTACTTC. Translated: CASEGGLASDEQYF.

This clone showed up just a few times. Other nucleotide sequences from this sample produce the same CDR3. Here the CDR3 DNA reads TGTGCCAGCAGCGTAGGACTAGCGGAGTACAATGAGCAGTTCTTC. This encodes CASSVGLAEYNEQFF. V usage is TRBV9 and J usage is TRBJ2-1, with 9 bases that match TRBD2. CDR1 and CDR2 from the germline V gene are SGDLS and YYNGEE. V was clipped by 0 bases and J by 4 bases; unmatched bases: 2. This CDR3 comprises 15 residues.

The sample holds a few counts of this clone. This chain connects TRBV15 to TRBJ1-1; D gene ambiguous. Looked up from germline, CDR1 is LNHNV and CDR2 is YYDKDF (reference sequence). The CDR3 is 11 residues long. Trimming took off 8 bases at V and 5 bases at J, with 9 bases between the two ends. CDR3: CATGGRTEAFF. The CDR3 region has the DNA TGTGCCACCGGAGGGCGAACTGAAGCTTTCTTT.

This clone has just a few counts. The chain links TRBV25-1 to TRBJ1-5, with D perhaps TRBD1 (5 bases). The CDR3 has 13 residues. CDR1 is MGHDK and CDR2 is SYGVNS in the germline V gene. Trimming shortened V by 2 bases and J by 4 bases, and 6 bases separated the two germline ends. CDR3 sequence: CASSERGNQPQHF. The CDR3 nucleotides are TGTGCCAGCAGTGAAAGGGGTAATCAGCCCCAGCATTTT.

The chain has TRBV7-8 and TRBJ2-1; possible D gene TRBD2, 7 bases. V was trimmed by 0 bases and J by 8 bases, leaving 8 bases between them. The germline gives CDR1 SGHVS, CDR2 FQNEAQ. There are 13 residues in the CDR3. The CDR3 loop reads CASSLAGGDEQFF. The CDR3 DNA reads TGTGCCAGCAGCTTAGCAGGGGGGGATGAGCAGTTCTTC.

This clone was seen more than once but under ten times. CDR3: CASRDISASYEQYF. The CDR3 region has the DNA TGTGCCAGCAGGGATATTAGCGCCTCCTACGAGCAGTACTTC. This chain uses TRBV7-2 with TRBJ2-7; perhaps TRBD2 as D (5 bases). Germline-derived CDR1 and CDR2 are SGHTA and FQGNSA. The CDR3 spans 14 residues. Trimming left V 6 bases short and J 0 bases short, with 12 bases between.

This clone came up a few times. The chain combines TRBV5-6 with TRBJ2-7, with a tentative D call TRBD2 (6 bases). Trimming removed 4 bases from V and 0 bases from J, with 11 bases in between. The CDR3 length is 14 residues. CDR1 is SGHDT and CDR2 is YYEEEE in the germline V gene. The CDR3 nucleotides are TGTGCCAGCAGCACGGGACTCTACTCCTACGAGCAGTACTTC. Amino acid sequence: CASSTGLYSYEQYF.